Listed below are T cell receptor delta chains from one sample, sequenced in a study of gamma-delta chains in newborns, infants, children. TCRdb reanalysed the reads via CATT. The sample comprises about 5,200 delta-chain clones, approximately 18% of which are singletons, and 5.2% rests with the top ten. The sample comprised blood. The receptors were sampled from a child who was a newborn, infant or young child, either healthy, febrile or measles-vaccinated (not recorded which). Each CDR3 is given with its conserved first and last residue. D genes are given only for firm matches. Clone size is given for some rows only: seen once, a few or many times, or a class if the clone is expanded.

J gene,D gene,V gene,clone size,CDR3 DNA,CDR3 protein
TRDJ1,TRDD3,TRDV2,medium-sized,TGTGCCTGTGGGGGATACGCGGACGATAAACTCATCTTT,CACGGYADDKLIF
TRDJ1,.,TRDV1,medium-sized,TGTGCTCTTGGTCGTGCCTCGTTCCTACATGCGGGATACGAGCATAAACTCATCTTT,CALGRASFLHAGYEHKLIF
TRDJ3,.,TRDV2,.,TGTGCCTGTGTACTCCCCTGGGGATCTGTTTCCTGGGACACCCGACAGATGTTTTTC,CACVLPWGSVSWDTRQMFF
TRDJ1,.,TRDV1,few,TGTGCTCTTGGCCCCATCCTTTCATTCGGGCGACTCATCTTT,CALGPILSFGRLIF
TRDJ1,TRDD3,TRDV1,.,TGTGCTCTTGGGGCCCTAGACTCCCCTACTGGGGGATACGCAGCCGATAAACTCATCTTT,CALGALDSPTGGYAADKLIF
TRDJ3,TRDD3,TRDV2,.,TGTGCCTGTGACACCGCCGGGGGATGGTCCTGGGACACCCAACAGATGTTTTTC,CACDTAGGWSWDTQQMFF
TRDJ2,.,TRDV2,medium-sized,TGTGCCTGTGATGGGTCCTGGGGAAAGATTCTGAAACTCTTCTTT,CACDGSWGKILKLFF
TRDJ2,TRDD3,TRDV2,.,TGTGCCTGTGACACCGTTTGGGGATACTTGACAGCACCACTCTTCTTT,CACDTVWGYLTAPLFF
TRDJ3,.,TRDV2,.,TGTGCCTGTGACACCGTCACCGGGGGACGCTCCTGGGACACCAGACAGATGTTTTTC,CACDTVTGGRSWDTRQMFF
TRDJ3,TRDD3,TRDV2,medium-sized,TGTGCCTGTGACACTGTGGGGGATACGCCCTGGGACACCCGACAGATGTTTTTC,CACDTVGDTPWDTRQMFF
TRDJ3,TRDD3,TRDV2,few,TGTGCCTGTGACAAAGTACTGGGGGATACGTTAAGCTCCTGGGACACCCGACAGGTGTTTTTC,CACDKVLGDTLSSWDTRQVFF
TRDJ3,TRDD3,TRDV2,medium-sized,TGTGCCTGTGACACCGCTACATCCGGGGGATACCATTACTCCTGGGACACCCGACAGATGTTTTTC,CACDTATSGGYHYSWDTRQMFF
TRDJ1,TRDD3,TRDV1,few,TGTGCTCTTGGGGAAATCGTGCATCCACTGGGGGATACACGGGCCGATAAACCCATCTTT,CALGEIVHPLGDTRADKPIF
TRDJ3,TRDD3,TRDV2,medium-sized,TGTGCCTGTGATCCCGTACTGGGGGATACGATCTCCTGGGACACCCGACAGATGTTTTTC,CACDPVLGDTISWDTRQMFF
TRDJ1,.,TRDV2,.,TGTGCCTGTGACACGGTGGGGGTAGGAGGGCACAACACCGATAAACTCATCTTT,CACDTVGVGGHNTDKLIF
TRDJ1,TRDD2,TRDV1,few,TGTGCTCTTGGGGGCCTCTTTCCTACGCGCGGATCCCCCGATAAACTCATCTTT,CALGGLFPTRGSPDKLIF
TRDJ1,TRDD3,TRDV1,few,TGTGCTCTTGGGGGCCCCCTTAGGGATCAGGGTACTGGGGGACGGTACACCGATAAACTCATCTTT,CALGGPLRDQGTGGRYTDKLIF
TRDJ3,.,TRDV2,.,TGTGCCTGTGACACCTTTACGGAGAGTGGCTCCTGGGACGCCCGACAGATGTTTTTC,CACDTFTESGSWDARQMFF
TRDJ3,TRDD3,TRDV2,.,TGTGCCTGTGACACAGTACTGGGGGATACCTGGGACACCCGACAGATGTTTTTC,CACDTVLGDTWDTRQMFF
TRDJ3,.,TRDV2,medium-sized,TGTGCCTGTGACACCTGGGGGTCGAGCTCCTGGGACACCCGACAGATGTTTTTC,CACDTWGSSSWDTRQMFF
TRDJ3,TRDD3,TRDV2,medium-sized,TGTGCCTGTGACACCGGGGGATTCAGCTCCTGGGACACCCGACAGATGTTTTTC,CACDTGGFSSWDTRQMFF
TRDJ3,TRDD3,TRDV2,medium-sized,TGTGCCTGTGACACCGCCGGGGGATGGTCCTGGGACACCCGACAGATGTTTTTC,CACDTAGGWSWDTRQMFF
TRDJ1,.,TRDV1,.,TGTGCTCTTGGGGATGGTTTATACGGCAACTTAGATAAACTCATCTTT,CALGDGLYGNLDKLIF
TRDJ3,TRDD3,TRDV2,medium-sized,TGTGCCTGTGACGTTTTACTGGGGGATACGGCCTCCTGGGACACCCGACAGATGTTTTTC,CACDVLLGDTASWDTRQMFF
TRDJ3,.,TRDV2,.,TGTGCCTGTGACACCGGTGATGCCAGGAGCTCCTGGGACACCCGACAGATGTTTTTC,CACDTGDARSSWDTRQMFF
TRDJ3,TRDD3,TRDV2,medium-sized,TGTGCCTGTGACACTGGGGGATACGACTCCTGGGACACCCGACAGATGTTTTTC,CACDTGGYDSWDTRQMFF
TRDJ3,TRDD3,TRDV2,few,TGTGCCTGTGACACCGTGCGGGGGATACGCTCCTGGGACACCCGACAGATGTTTTTC,CACDTVRGIRSWDTRQMFF
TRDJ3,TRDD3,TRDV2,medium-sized,TGTGCCTGTGACACCGGGGGATATAGCTCCTGGGACACCCGACAGATGTTTTTC,CACDTGGYSSWDTRQMFF
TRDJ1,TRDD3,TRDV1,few,TGTGCTCTTGGGGAAATGGTGGATTCCCTCTCGTACTGGGGGATCCAAGGGCTAAATATGGAGAAACTCATCTTT,CALGEMVDSLSYWGIQGLNMEKLIF
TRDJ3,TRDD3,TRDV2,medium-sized,TGTGCCTGTGACACCGTACTGGGGGCTACCTCCTGGGACACCCGACAGATGTTTTTC,CACDTVLGATSWDTRQMFF
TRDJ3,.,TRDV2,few,TGTGCCTGTGACGAAGGGGATGCTAGCTCCTGGGACACCCGACAGATTTTTTTC,CACDEGDASSWDTRQIFF
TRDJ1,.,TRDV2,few,TGTGCCTGTGACCCACTTGGCCCCCTGGGTGGGGTGTACACCGTTAAACTCATCTTT,CACDPLGPLGGVYTVKLIF
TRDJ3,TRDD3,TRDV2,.,TGTGCCTGTGACCAGGTACTGGGGGAAATCTCCTGGGACACCCGACAGATGTTTTTC,CACDQVLGEISWDTRQMFF
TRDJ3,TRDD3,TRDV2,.,TGTGCCTGTGATAAACTGGGGCAAAACAGGAGCTGGGACACCCGACAGATGTTTTTC,CACDKLGQNRSWDTRQMFF
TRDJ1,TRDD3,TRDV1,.,TGTGCTCTTGGGGAACTTCTCCGATATGGGTACTGGGGGATACGCACCGATAAACTCATCTTT,CALGELLRYGYWGIRTDKLIF
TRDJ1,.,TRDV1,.,TGTGCTCCTGGGGAACCTGTCCTGATCCACCCGGGGGATAAACTCATCTTT,CAPGEPVLIHPGDKLIF
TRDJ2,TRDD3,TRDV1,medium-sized,TGTGCTCTTGGGAAGGGTGAGGGATACCTCTTCTTT,CALGKGEGYLFF
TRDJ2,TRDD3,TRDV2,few,TGTGCCTGTGACACCCTGGGGGACCCTGCTTTGACAGCACAACTCTTCTTT,CACDTLGDPALTAQLFF
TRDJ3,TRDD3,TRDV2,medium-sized,TGTGCCTGTGACACCGCTGGGGGATACGCCTGGGACACCCGACAGATGTTTTTC,CACDTAGGYAWDTRQMFF
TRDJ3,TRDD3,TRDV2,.,TGTGCCTGTGACACGAGGATGACTGGGGGGCACTCCTGGGACACCCGACAGGTGTTTTTC,CACDTRMTGGHSWDTRQVFF
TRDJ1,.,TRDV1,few,TGTGCTCTTGGGGAAAGCTGGGATAAACTCATCTTT,CALGESWDKLIF
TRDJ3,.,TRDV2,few,TGTGCCTGTGACACCGCCGGGGTGAACTCCTGGGACACCCGACAGATGTTTTTC,CACDTAGVNSWDTRQMFF
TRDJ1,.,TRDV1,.,TGTGCTCTTAGGGTGGATTCGCCACTTGGATATAACACCGATAAACTCATCTTT,CALRVDSPLGYNTDKLIF
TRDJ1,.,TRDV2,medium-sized,TGTGCCTGTGACGGGCTGGGGACGGACTCGGCCGATAAACTCATCTTT,CACDGLGTDSADKLIF
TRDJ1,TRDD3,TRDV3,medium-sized,TGTGCCTTTCTTTCCGAAACCCTCACACTGGGGGATCTTAAACTCATCTTT,CAFLSETLTLGDLKLIF
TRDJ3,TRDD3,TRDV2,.,TGTGCCTGTGGCGAACTGGGGGAAACTAGCTCCTGGGACACCCGACAGATGTTTTTC,CACGELGETSSWDTRQMFF
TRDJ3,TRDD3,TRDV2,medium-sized,TGTGCCTGTGACATACTGGGGGATACGAGCTCCTGGGACACCCGACAGATGTTTTTC,CACDILGDTSSWDTRQMFF
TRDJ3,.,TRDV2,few,TGTGCCTGTGACACAGGGGGGCCCCGCTCCTGGGACACCCGACAGATGTTTTTC,CACDTGGPRSWDTRQMFF
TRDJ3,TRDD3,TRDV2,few,TGTGCCTGTGACACCGTGGGGGCCGGGGATAATGCCCGGGACACCCGACAGATGTTTTTC,CACDTVGAGDNARDTRQMFF
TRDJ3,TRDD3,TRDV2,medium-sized,TGTGCCTGTGACACGCTGGGGGATACTCGGCGGGACACCCGACAGATGTTTTTC,CACDTLGDTRRDTRQMFF
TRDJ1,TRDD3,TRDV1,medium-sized,TGTGCTCTTGGGGAACCTTCCCTTGGGGGACCCGGGTACACCGATAAACTCATCTTT,CALGEPSLGGPGYTDKLIF
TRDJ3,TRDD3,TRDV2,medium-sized,TGTGCCTGTGACACCGTCTGGGGGGGCCGCTCCTGGGACACCCGACAGATGTTTTTC,CACDTVWGGRSWDTRQMFF
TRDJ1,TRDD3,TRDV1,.,TGTGCTCTTGGGGACGATTACCCCACCGGGGGTCACTCAAGGTACTGGGGGAACACCGATAAACTCATCTTT,CALGDDYPTGGHSRYWGNTDKLIF
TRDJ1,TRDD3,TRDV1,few,TGTGCTCTTGGGGAGGTCCCCCCTGAACTGGGGACCCTGGAAAAGTACACCGATAAACTCATCTTT,CALGEVPPELGTLEKYTDKLIF
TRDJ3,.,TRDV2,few,TGTGCCTGTGACACCGCTGGGGCCACCAGCTCCTGGGACACCCGACAGATGTTTTTC,CACDTAGATSSWDTRQMFF
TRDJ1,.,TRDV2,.,TGTGCCTGTGACACGCTGTATGGGGGGTACCTCCACACCGATAAACTCATCTTT,CACDTLYGGYLHTDKLIF